Listed here is a single T cell receptor (beta chain). How the authors handled the data: Cell counts per sample came from amplifying reference gene primers. TCRdb's copy holds only in-frame clones and misses some; the assay was immunoSEQ multiplex PCR. D and trimming were read from the DNA, whereas the V and J calls and clone size are those reported in that table. This table holds around 140,000 clones, around 89% found once. This sample stems from a study of blood T cell repertoires in COVID-19. On the study more broadly: Sites in the United States, Italy and Spain provided acute and convalescent COVID-19 samples.

Deletions cut 5 bases from V and 5 bases from J, with 21 bases between. The germline V gene encodes CDR1 PRHDT and CDR2 FYEKMQ (reference sequence). The CDR3 loop spans 16 amino acids. The receptor comes from a man aged 50 to 59 with active or convalescent COVID-19. The chain links TRBV13 to TRBJ2-5, with D unresolved. Sequenced input: peripheral blood. CDR3 nucleotide sequence: TGTGCCAGCAGCAGAAGGCGGTCTGCCGAGGTGGAGACCCAGTACTTC. It codes for CASSRRRSAEVETQYF.